Listed below are T cell receptor beta chains from one sample, sequenced in a study of technical replicates of blood from a few donors. This table comes from immunoSEQ multiplex PCR, and its TCRdb copy is limited to in-frame clones, with some not included. In the table there are approximately 81,000 clones, 95% to 97% of which are singletons. What was sequenced was T cells isolated from PBMCs. The source is a human donor in good health. CDR3s include the opening cysteine and the closing phenylalanine or tryptophan. Each record gives: D gene, clone size, J gene, V gene, CDR3 DNA, CDR3 protein. The D gene is left open where the match is weak. Expanded clones get a size class; other rows say once, few or many, or leave the size out.

TRBD1 | - | TRBJ1-2 | TRBV10-3 | TGTGCCATCAGACCCGGGACAGCAGATGGCTACACCTTC | CAIRPGTADGYTF
- | - | TRBJ1-2 | TRBV29-1 | TGCAGCGTTGAAGATCCCAGGGACTATGGCTACACCTTC | CSVEDPRDYGYTF
TRBD2 | - | TRBJ2-4 | TRBV5-6 | TGTGCCAGCAGCTCCGGGGGGTGGGGCAAAAACATTCAGTACTTC | CASSSGGWGKNIQYF
- | - | TRBJ1-1 | TRBV10-3 | TGTGCCATCAGTACACCAGGGAGGTCGGTGTCTGAAGCTTTCTTT | CAISTPGRSVSEAFF
TRBD1 | - | TRBJ2-1 | TRBV28 | TGTGCCAGCAGGGGGACAGCGATGGGGAATGAGCAGTTCTTC | CASRGTAMGNEQFF
- | - | TRBJ2-3 | TRBV5-1 | TGCGCCAGCAGCTTATCGACTGCAACCACAGATACGCAGTATTTT | CASSLSTATTDTQYF
- | once | TRBJ1-2 | TRBV7-2 | TGTGCCAGCAGCTTTGAAGGGGATCCTTCATATGGCTACACCTTC | CASSFEGDPSYGYTF
- | few | TRBJ2-4 | TRBV11-2 | TGTGCCAGCAGCTTAGAGGTCTACGTAGGGGGCATTCAGTACTTC | CASSLEVYVGGIQYF
TRBD1 | - | TRBJ2-2 | TRBV7-3 | TGTGCCAGCAGAAGGGGACAGGGGACCACCGGGGAGCTGTTTTTT | CASRRGQGTTGELFF
- | - | TRBJ1-1 | TRBV7-9 | TGTGCCAGCAGCCCCCGACAGTTCGGGACACCAAACACTGAAGCTTTCTTT | CASSPRQFGTPNTEAFF
- | - | TRBJ2-7 | TRBV4-1 | TGCGCCAGCAGCCATGTCAGCTACGAGCAGTACTTC | CASSHVSYEQYF
- | - | TRBJ2-1 | TRBV7-7 | TGTGCTAGCAGCCTGCTTGGAGAGAACAATGAGCAGTTCTTC | CASSLLGENNEQFF
- | - | TRBJ2-2 | TRBV7-6 | TGTGCCAGCAGCTCAGGACTAAACACCGGGGAGCTGTTTTTT | CASSSGLNTGELFF
TRBD2 | - | TRBJ2-3 | TRBV9 | TGTGCCAGCAGCGGAAACCCGGGACTAGCGTTTCCTAGCACAGATACGCAGTATTTT | CASSGNPGLAFPSTDTQYF
TRBD2 | - | TRBJ2-3 | TRBV4-2 | TGTGCCAGCAGCCAAGTCGGGACTAGTGGGTGGACAGATACGCAGTATTTT | CASSQVGTSGWTDTQYF
TRBD1 | - | TRBJ1-1 | TRBV28 | TGTGCCGCACTAGACAGGGGTCACACTGAAGCTTTCTTT | CAALDRGHTEAFF
TRBD1 | - | TRBJ1-1 | TRBV6-5 | TGTGCCAGCAGTACGGGACAGGAAGAAGCTTTCTTT | CASSTGQEEAFF
- | - | TRBJ2-5 | TRBV6-6 | TGTGCCACCACTGGGGGGGCCCGAGAGACCCAGTACTTC | CATTGGARETQYF
- | - | TRBJ2-7 | TRBV28 | TGTGCCAGCAGTTTCGTTAACAGGACCTACGAGCAGTACTTC | CASSFVNRTYEQYF
- | once | TRBJ1-6 | TRBV10-2 | TGCGCCAGCAGTGGACACGTCGACGCGTCACCCCTCCACTTT | CASSGHVDASPLHF
TRBD1 | - | TRBJ1-1 | TRBV7-3 | TGTGCCAGCAGCCCGAGGGACAGGAAAGGGGACACTGAAGCTTTCTTT | CASSPRDRKGDTEAFF
TRBD2 | - | TRBJ2-3 | TRBV6-4 | TGTGCCAGCAAGGGGACTAGGACAGATACGCAGTATTTT | CASKGTRTDTQYF
- | - | TRBJ1-2 | TRBV16 | TGTGCCAGCAGCCAAGGACGGGAATATGGCTACACCTTC | CASSQGREYGYTF
TRBD1 | once | TRBJ1-2 | TRBV9 | TGTGCCAGCAGCGTCTCAAGGGGGCACTACACCTTC | CASSVSRGHYTF
TRBD1 | - | TRBJ2-5 | TRBV19 | TGTGCCAGCGTTGACCTCGGACAGGGTTTGGAGACCCAGTACTTC | CASVDLGQGLETQYF
- | - | TRBJ2-7 | TRBV30 | TGTGCCTGGACGTCGACAGTCCACGAGCAGTACTTC | CAWTSTVHEQYF
- | once | TRBJ2-5 | TRBV28 | TGTGCCAGCAGTTCCGGGACACTTTTCCAAGAGACCCAGTACTTC | CASSSGTLFQETQYF
TRBD2 | once | TRBJ2-1 | TRBV5-1 | TGCGCCAGCAGCTCCCGGACTAGCAAAAATGAGCAGTTCTTC | CASSSRTSKNEQFF
- | - | TRBJ2-7 | TRBV29-1 | TGCAGCGTTGCCGCACACGGGAGAGTCTACGAGCAGTACTTC | CSVAAHGRVYEQYF
TRBD1 | - | TRBJ2-7 | TRBV19 | TGTGCCAGTAGTATCTGGACAGGGGGCTCCGGCGAGCAGTACTTC | CASSIWTGGSGEQYF
TRBD2 | - | TRBJ2-7 | TRBV7-9 | TGTGCCAGCAGCCTCACCGGACCGGGGGGGTCGTACTTC | CASSLTGPGGSYF
- | - | TRBJ1-1 | TRBV10-1 | TGCGCCAGCAGTGGGAGGAACACTGAAGCTTTCTTT | CASSGRNTEAFF
- | - | TRBJ2-1 | TRBV6-1 | TGTGCCAGCAGTGAAAAGGGAGAGCTCAATGAGCAGTTCTTC | CASSEKGELNEQFF
- | - | TRBJ1-4 | TRBV18 | TGTGCCAGCTCACCGGTGACAGCCCATGAAAAACTGTTTTTT | CASSPVTAHEKLFF
TRBD1 | - | TRBJ2-2 | TRBV9 | TGTGCCAGCAGCGTTGGGGTGACAGGGGGGGCCGGGGAGCTGTTTTTT | CASSVGVTGGAGELFF
- | - | TRBJ1-2 | TRBV2 | TGTGCCAGCAGTGAAGCGGGCTTCCTGGGCTACACCTTC | CASSEAGFLGYTF
TRBD1 | - | TRBJ1-2 | TRBV11-2 | TGTGCCAGCAGACGGACAGGGGACTATGGCTACACCTTC | CASRRTGDYGYTF
- | - | TRBJ2-7 | TRBV28 | TGTGCCAGCAGACTAACTTTCAGCTCCTACGAGCAGTACTTC | CASRLTFSSYEQYF
TRBD2 | - | TRBJ2-7 | TRBV4-1 | TGCGCCAGCAGCCAAGGGGGGGGCTCCTACGAGCAGTACTTC | CASSQGGGSYEQYF
TRBD2 | once | TRBJ2-1 | TRBV7-9 | TGTGCCAGCAGCTCACTAGCGGGGGGCTACAATGAGCAGTTCTTC | CASSSLAGGYNEQFF
- | once | TRBJ1-2 | TRBV14 | TGTGCCAGCAGACAGACACTTGGCAACTATGGCTACACCTTC | CASRQTLGNYGYTF
TRBD1 | - | TRBJ1-5 | TRBV2 | TGTGCCAGCAGCGACCGGACAGGGGGAAGTCAGCCCCAGCATTTT | CASSDRTGGSQPQHF
- | - | TRBJ1-2 | TRBV4-1 | TGCGCCAGCAGCCAAGAACCAGAGGGCTATGGCTACACCTTC | CASSQEPEGYGYTF
- | - | TRBJ2-5 | TRBV2 | TGTGCCAGCGCTAAAGAAGAGACCCAGTACTTC | CASAKEETQYF
TRBD2 | - | TRBJ2-7 | TRBV10-1 | TGCGCCAGCAGTCCTAGCGGTCCCTACGAGCAGTACTTC | CASSPSGPYEQYF
- | - | TRBJ2-5 | TRBV5-1 | TGCGCCAGCAAAATAATCGGAGGGGAGACCCAGTACTTC | CASKIIGGETQYF
- | - | TRBJ2-7 | TRBV27 | TGTGCCAGCAGTCCGGAGCGGCCTTTTCTCTACGAGCAGTACTTC | CASSPERPFLYEQYF
TRBD1 | - | TRBJ1-3 | TRBV11-2 | TGTGCCAGCAGCTCGGGACAGGGAAACACCATATATTTT | CASSSGQGNTIYF
- | - | TRBJ2-3 | TRBV6-1 | TGTGCCAGCAGTGAAGCCGGGGTATGGGTCACAGATACGCAGTATTTT | CASSEAGVWVTDTQYF
- | once | TRBJ2-4 | TRBV11-3 | TGTGCCAGCAGCTTAGAACAGGGTGCCATTCAGTACTTC | CASSLEQGAIQYF
TRBD1 | - | TRBJ2-7 | TRBV27 | TGTGTCAGCAGTTGGGACAGGGGGGACGAGCAGTACTTC | CVSSWDRGDEQYF
- | - | TRBJ2-1 | TRBV6-5 | TGTGCCAGCAGAGGCCCGGCGGATTTTCCGTTCTTC | CASRGPADFPFF
- | - | TRBJ1-5 | TRBV4-2 | TGTGCCAGCAGCCAAGAGGGGGAGGGTTCAACACGGCCCCAGCATTTT | CASSQEGEGSTRPQHF
- | - | TRBJ2-5 | TRBV18 | TGTGCCAGCTCACCTACCAGCGAGCTAGGTATTACGAAGACCCAGTACTTC | CASSPTSELGITKTQYF
TRBD2 | - | TRBJ2-4 | TRBV5-4 | TGTGCCAGCAGCCCAGGCGGGGGTCTAGCCAAAAACATTCAGTACTTC | CASSPGGGLAKNIQYF